Included here is one TCR beta chain sequence, with context. This entry comes from a study of blood T cell repertoires in COVID-19. The overall study: Sites across the United States, Italy and Spain contributed samples from acute and convalescent COVID-19. PBMCs, B-cell-depleted T cells, or T cells provided the cDNA or gDNA that made up the material.

Germline lookup yields CDR1 SGHAT and CDR2 FQNNGV. The CDR3 has 14 residues. V was pared by 2 bases and J by 1 base, with 8 bases between. Per the original methods: Amplification of reference gene primers was used by the study to estimate nucleated cell counts. Data came from immunoSEQ multiplex PCR; TCRdb stores just in-frame clones and leaves some out. The D gene and trimming were derived from the DNA, and the V and J assignments and clone size from that table. The sample has approximately 270,000 clones; 70% to 90% are singletons. The V call is TRBV11-2, the J call TRBJ1-1, with D possibly being TRBD1 (6 bases). The sample comprised peripheral blood. The TCR comes from a young man with active or convalescent COVID-19. The CDR3: CASSLQGKNTEAFF. In nucleotides, the CDR3 is TGTGCCAGCAGCTTACAGGGGAAGAACACTGAAGCTTTCTTT.